The 24 T cell receptor beta chains below all came from one sample that was sequenced in a study of cytomegalovirus exposure and HLA in healthy donors. The PCR employed 60 Vbeta primers together with 13 Jbeta primers. Repertoires were generated with immunoSEQ multiplex PCR, while TCRdb's copy carries only in-frame clones and drops some. The data hold under 150,000 clones, with roughly 70% observed a single time. The sequenced sample consisted of PBMCs. Receptors were obtained from a middle-aged woman in good health and CMV-seronegative.

In the case of this clone: One junction end does not reproduce the germline sequence, and a read error may be involved. CDR3 residues: CSSSLEAWRTTSGNTIYF. The CDR3 bases are TGTTCCAGCAGCTTAGAAGCATGGAGGACGACGTCTGGAAACACCATATATTTT. The genes are TRBV7-9 and TRBJ1-3, with D unresolved. The CDR3 is made up of 18 amino acids. The germline CDR1 and CDR2 sequences are SEHNR and FQNEAQ (reference sequence).

This chain links TRBV30 with TRBJ1-5, with 9 positions matching TRBD1. J gave up 3 bases and V 4 bases, and 7 bases lay outside the gene matches. There are 15 residues in the CDR3. Looked up from germline, CDR1 is GTSNPN and CDR2 is SVGIG (reference sequence). CDR3 sequence (DNA): TGTGCCTGGATGTCGAGGACAGGGGACAATCAGCCCCAGCATTTT. Protein sequence: CAWMSRTGDNQPQHF. The whole variable domain, filled in from reference TRBV30 and TRBJ1-5, reads SQTIHQWPATLVQPVGSPLSLECTVEGTSNPNLYWYRQAAGRGLQLLFYSVGIGQISSEVPQNLSASRPQDRQFILSSKKLLLSDSGFYLCAWMSRTGDNQPQHFGDGTRLSIL.

The chain recombines TRBV6-5 with TRBJ1-1; D remains ambiguous. V was cut by 0 bases and J by 10 bases, with 6 bases left in between. The CDR3 runs to 11 residues. The germline CDR1 and CDR2 sequences are MNHEY and SVGAGI. CDR3 in DNA: TGTGCCAGCAGTTACTCGAGGATAGCTTTCTTT. This encodes CASSYSRIAFF.

V and J are TRBV5-1 and TRBJ1-1; tentative D call: TRBD1 (5 bases). The CDR3 extends over 14 amino acids. Trimming took off 3 bases at V and 1 base at J, with 10 bases between the two ends. CDR1 and CDR2 (germline): SGHRS, YFSETQ. The CDR3 spells CASSSQGQNTEAFF. DNA for the CDR3: TGCGCCAGCAGCTCCCAGGGTCAGAACACTGAAGCTTTCTTT. The full variable domain, rest sourced from reference TRBV5-1 and TRBJ1-1, is KAGVTQTPRYLIKTRGQQVTLSCSPISGHRSVSWYQQTPGQGLQFLFEYFSETQRNKGNFPGRFSGRQFSNSRSEMNVSTLELGDSALYLCASSSQGQNTEAFFGQGTRLTVV.

With respect to this clone: Other nucleotide sequences in the sample specify the same CDR3. The rearrangement joins TRBV7-2 to TRBJ1-2, with D uncertain. The CDR3 consists of 13 residues. In germline, CDR1 is SGHTA, CDR2 FQGNSA. Trimming pared 1 base from V and 1 base from J, leaving 4 bases between. The CDR3: CASSLDSNYGYTF. The CDR3 nucleotides are TGTGCCAGCAGCTTAGACAGTAACTATGGCTACACCTTC.

V is TRBV19 and J is TRBJ1-2, with TRBD1 identical over 7 bases. Per germline, CDR1 LNHDA and CDR2 SQIVND (reference sequence). The CDR3 has 13 amino acids. The ends lost 3 bases at V and 9 bases at J; junction bases unmatched: 7. The CDR3 nucleotides are TGTGCCAGTAGTATCGACAGGGTTTTGCGCTACACCTTC. Residues: CASSIDRVLRYTF.

The V call is TRBV19, the J call TRBJ2-3; TRBD2 is a possible D gene (6 bases). V lost 7 bases and J lost 5, with 16 bases in between. Germline assignment: CDR1 LNHDA and CDR2 SQIVND (reference sequence). This CDR3 region has 14 residues. The CDR3 DNA reads as TGTGCCAGTATCTCTCCGGGGGTCGGAGATACGCAGTATTTT. As protein: CASISPGVGDTQYF. Full variable domain (remainder filled in from reference TRBV19 and TRBJ2-3): DGGITQSPKYLFRKEGQNVTLSCEQNLNHDAMYWYRQDPGQGLRLIYYSQIVNDFQKGDIAEGYSVSREKKESFPLTVTSAQKNPTAFYLCASISPGVGDTQYFGPGTRLTVL.

V and J are TRBV2 and TRBJ2-3; TRBD1 matches at 7 bases. CDR3 length: 14 amino acids. The germline CDR1 and CDR2 sequences are SNHLY and FYNNEI. After removal of 5 bases from V and 3 bases from J, the junction contained 5 bases not matched to a gene. CDR3 in amino acids: CASSPTGVTDTQYF. CDR3 bases: TGTGCCAGCAGTCCTACAGGGGTGACAGATACGCAGTATTTT. Drawing the rest from reference TRBV2 and TRBJ2-3, the complete variable domain is EPEVTQTPSHQVTQMGQEVILRCVPISNHLYFYWYRQILGQKVEFLVSFYNNEISEKSEIFDDQFSVERPDGSNFTLKIRSTKLEDSAMYFCASSPTGVTDTQYFGPGTRLTVL.

The V and J genes are TRBV7-9 and TRBJ2-3; D may be TRBD1 (6 bases). With 0 bases removed from V and 5 bases from J, the gap between germline ends came to 9 bases. This CDR3 has 14 amino acids. CDR1 is SEHNR and CDR2 is FQNEAQ in the germline V gene (reference sequence). As DNA, the CDR3 is TGTGCCAGCAGCTTAGCGGACAGAGGAGATACGCAGTATTTT. Protein sequence: CASSLADRGDTQYF.

The chain couples TRBV4-1 to TRBJ2-5, with unresolved D. The J call may be in error: the DNA end matches TRBJ2-7 better. The CDR3 sequence is 15 residues long. CDR1 and CDR2 from the germline V gene are MGHRA and YSYEKL. The DNA for the CDR3 is TGCGCCAGCAGCCAAGATCCTAACAGTCCCTACGAGCAGTACTTC. As protein: CASSQDPNSPYEQYF.

The chain employs TRBV10-3 and TRBJ1-1; D is ambiguous. The V gene's germline CDR1 is ENHRY and CDR2 SYGVKD. The CDR3 length is 14 residues. V was cut by 10 bases and J by 1 base, with 16 bases left in between. CDR3 nucleotides: TGTGCCAGCAGACACCCCCGGGGGAACACTGAAGCTTTCTTT. Its translation is CASRHPRGNTEAFF.

This chain joins TRBV18 and TRBJ2-5, with D possibly TRBD1 on 5 matching bases. Germline values: CDR1 KGHSH, CDR2 LQKENI. The CDR3 length is 13 residues. Deletions cut 3 bases from V and 3 bases from J, with 8 bases between. CDR3 region: CASSPDIKETQYF. In nucleotides, the CDR3 is TGTGCCAGCTCACCGGACATAAAAGAGACCCAGTACTTC.

This rearrangement joins TRBV5-1 to TRBJ2-3; TRBD2 matches at 12 bases. The CDR3 loop spans 16 amino acids. The V segment lost 4 bases and the J segment 6 bases; nucleotides outside the gene matches: 9. In germline, CDR1 is SGHRS, CDR2 YFSETQ. The CDR3 nucleotides read TGCGCCAGCAGCGGAACTAGCGGGAGGCATAGTGATACGCAGTATTTT. Protein sequence: CASSGTSGRHSDTQYF.

The J gene is TRBJ2-5, the V gene TRBV18; possibly TRBD1 for D (6 bases). The CDR3 has 16 amino acids. Trimming shortened V by 6 bases and J by 1 base, and 18 bases separated the two germline ends. The germline V gene encodes CDR1 KGHSH and CDR2 LQKENI. This CDR3 is CASSPTTGILQETQYF. CDR3 nucleotide sequence: TGTGCCAGCTCGCCTACTACAGGGATCCTCCAAGAGACCCAGTACTTC.

This chain links TRBV30 with TRBJ1-1, with D tentatively TRBD1 (6 bases). Germline lookup yields CDR1 GTSNPN and CDR2 SVGIG (reference sequence). This CDR3 has 15 amino acids. V lost 1 base to trimming and J lost 5 bases, with 17 bases between them. CDR3 sequence reads: CAWSDGGHPLTEAFF. The CDR3 DNA reads TGTGCCTGGAGTGACGGGGGGCACCCTTTGACTGAAGCTTTCTTT.

The chain links TRBV30 to TRBJ1-3; the D is unclear. CDR3 size: 14 residues. V lost 0 bases and J 2 bases, leaving 8 bases between the germline ends. CDR1 and CDR2 (germline): GTSNPN, SVGIG (reference sequence). The CDR3 nucleotides are TGTGCCTGGAGTGTGACCGGGACTGGAAACACCATATATTTT. Translating gives CAWSVTGTGNTIYF. The complete variable domain, with remaining parts taken from reference TRBV30 and TRBJ1-3, reads SQTIHQWPATLVQPVGSPLSLECTVEGTSNPNLYWYRQAAGRGLQLLFYSVGIGQISSEVPQNLSASRPQDRQFILSSKKLLLSDSGFYLCAWSVTGTGNTIYFGEGSWLTVV.

The rearrangement links TRBV19 to TRBJ2-7, with 11 bases fitting TRBD2. CDR1 is LNHDA and CDR2 is SQIVND in the germline V gene (reference sequence). With 6 bases clipped from V and 1 base from J, the junction kept 5 bases outside the gene matches. This CDR3 is 15 amino acids long. In DNA form, the CDR3 reads TGTGCCAGTAGCCGTACTAGCGGGGGATCCTACGAGCAGTACTTC. This codes for CASSRTSGGSYEQYF.

This clone turned up a few times. The chain combines TRBV4-1 with TRBJ1-5; TRBD1 is a possible D gene (6 bases). Trimming shortened V by 1 base and J by 10 bases, and 23 bases separated the two germline ends. Germline CDR1 and CDR2: MGHRA and YSYEKL. The CDR3 length is 17 residues. The CDR3 DNA reads as TGCGCCAGCAGCCAAGTAATGGGACACAACTCTGGGGGCCCCCAGCATTTT. It encodes CASSQVMGHNSGGPQHF.

The chain combines TRBV4-1 with TRBJ1-2, with D tentatively TRBD1 (6 bases). V was clipped by 4 bases and J by 1 base, with 19 bases between them. This CDR3 has 17 amino acids. Germline lookup yields CDR1 MGHRA and CDR2 YSYEKL. CDR3 in amino acids: CASSPDRREIFNYGYTF. The DNA for the CDR3 is TGCGCCAGCAGCCCGGACAGAAGGGAGATCTTTAACTATGGCTACACCTTC.

The chain couples TRBV19 to TRBJ1-1; 10 positions match TRBD1. The germline CDR1 and CDR2 sequences are LNHDA and SQIVND (reference sequence). Unmatched junction bases numbered 8, after V lost 11 bases and J lost 5 bases. The CDR3 spans 13 residues. The CDR3 spells CAVTGGAGTEAFF. CDR3 in DNA: TGTGCCGTGACAGGGGGCGCGGGGACTGAAGCTTTCTTT.

The chain joins TRBV28 to TRBJ1-6, with 8 bases matching TRBD1. The CDR3 runs to 14 residues. V dropped 4 bases and J dropped 8; count of bases not matched to a gene: 4. Germline V CDR1 and CDR2: MDHEN, SYDVKM. The CDR3 region is CASSSGQGDSPLHF. The CDR3, as DNA: TGTGCCAGCAGTTCCGGACAGGGAGATTCACCCCTCCACTTT. Variable domain in full (rest from reference TRBV28 and TRBJ1-6): DVKVTQSSRYLVKRTGEKVFLECVQDMDHENMFWYRQDPGLGLRLIYFSYDVKMKEKGDIPEGYSVSREKKERFSLILESASTNQTSMYLCASSSGQGDSPLHFGNGTRLTVT.

The genes are TRBV5-1 and TRBJ1-1, with D perhaps TRBD1 (5 bases). The germline V gene encodes CDR1 SGHRS and CDR2 YFSETQ. The CDR3 totals 18 residues. Trimming pared 5 bases from V and 4 bases from J, leaving 27 bases between. The CDR3: CASRIMRGLAAGGTEAFF. The CDR3 DNA is TGCGCCAGCAGGATTATGAGAGGGTTGGCGGCCGGGGGCACTGAAGCTTTCTTT.

This clone was found once. This chain connects TRBV15 to TRBJ2-1; D uncertain. Germline lookup yields CDR1 LNHNV and CDR2 YYDKDF (reference sequence). V lost 3 bases, J lost 8 bases, and 8 bases lay in between. CDR3 length: 12 amino acids. The CDR3 region has the DNA TGTGCCACCAGCAGGATTGCAGATGAGCAGTTCTTC. It is translated as CATSRIADEQFF.

The V gene is TRBV5-1, the J gene TRBJ2-7; TRBD2 might be the D (6 bases). The length of the CDR3 is 15 residues. Germline V gene sequence: CDR1 SGHRS, CDR2 YFSETQ. V was clipped by 4 bases and J by 3 bases, with 17 bases between them. CDR3 region: CASSPLGQGGYEQYF. Written as DNA, the CDR3 is TGCGCCAGCAGCCCACTGGGGCAGGGAGGCTACGAGCAGTACTTC.